This T cell receptor beta chain was sequenced during a study of metastatic and nonmetastatic thyroid tumors. Study background: The authors compared repertoires across blood and tumor or nodule tissue from malignant and benign thyroid patients. Findings and limits, study-wide: Compared with benign nodules, malignant thyroid tumors were reported to have significantly higher TCR beta diversity in both blood and tumor.

This clone was counted only a few times. The antigen is undetermined. The junction departs from germline at one end; a sequencing error may be responsible. Original methodology: Building a distant-metastasis classifier for papillary thyroid cancer drew on CDR3 differences across clinicopathological groups. TCRdb re-processed the PCR reads through MiXCR. None of the V and J calls come from the authors' own analysis; TCRdb made them. The sample has 30,000 to 35,000 clones, approximately 15% seen once; the top ten hold 5.5% to 7.5%. Germline values: CDR1 MNHNS, CDR2 SASEGT. This CDR3 is 13 amino acids long. No patient had received any treatment before thyroid surgery.

The chain combines TRBV6-1 with TRBJ2-6, with D possibly being TRBD2 (5 bases). What was sequenced was blood. The TCR comes from a female donor with papillary thyroid cancer or a benign thyroid nodule (not recorded which). Some clones in this sample may be carry-over from other donors' samples. DNA of the CDR3: TGTGCCAGCAGTGAAAAGGATCGGACGCTACTAGTTTTC. Translation: CASSEKDRTLLVF.